The 8 T cell receptor beta chains below were found in one sample sequenced in a study of shared clonotypes between healthy human individuals. Libraries were prepared by immunoSEQ multiplex PCR; TCRdb keeps only in-frame clonotypes and omits some of them. In the table there are about half a million clones, roughly 80% of which are singletons. Sequenced sample: PBMCs. Receptors were obtained from a woman aged 40-49 years in good health. Some clones in this sample may be carry-over from other donors' samples.

Details on this clone: A far larger clone is one base from this, pointing to a likely read error. V gene TRBV25-1 combines with J gene TRBJ1-2, with D possibly matching TRBD1 (6 bases). Germline values: CDR1 MGHDK, CDR2 SYGVNS. The length of the CDR3 is 14 residues. The CDR3, as DNA: TGTGCCAGCAGCCCCGACAGGCCTTGGGATGGCCACACCTTC. It yields the protein CASSPDRPWDGHTF.

Only one count was recorded for this clone. A far bigger clonotype differs at one base, so this is likely a read error. This sequence joins TRBV25-1 and TRBJ1-1; D gene ambiguous. Germline assignment: CDR1 MGHDK and CDR2 SYGVNS. The CDR3 runs 14 residues. V was clipped by 0 bases and J by 3 bases, with 8 bases between them. CDR3 sequence (DNA): TGTGCCAGCAGTGAATATGTAGGGTACACTGAAGCTTTCTTT. It is translated as CASSEYVGYTEAFF.

This chain connects TRBV10-3 to TRBJ2-3; 9 nucleotides line up with TRBD2. V lost 11 bases and J lost 2; bases outside the gene matches: 8. The CDR3 extends over 14 amino acids. In germline, CDR1 is ENHRY, CDR2 SYGVKD. The CDR3, as DNA: TGTGCCGTGCGTGGACTAGCGCCCACAGATACGCAGTATTTT. This codes for CAVRGLAPTDTQYF.

This rearrangement joins TRBV11-3 to TRBJ2-2; D remains unclear. CDR1 is SGHNT and CDR2 is YENEEA in the germline V gene. The CDR3 totals 11 residues. The CDR3 DNA reads TGTGCTAGTTCACACACCGGGGAGCTGTTTTTT. Translating gives CASSHTGELFF.

The chain couples TRBV5-4 to TRBJ1-3; TRBD1 matches at 9 bases. V trimming: 0 bases; J trimming: 6 bases; junction bases outside the gene matches: 1. Per the germline V gene, CDR1 is SGHNT and CDR2 is YYREEE (reference sequence). This CDR3 comprises 14 residues. The CDR3 DNA is TGTGCCAGCAGCTTGGGGACAGGGGAAAACACCATATATTTT. This encodes CASSLGTGENTIYF. The whole variable domain, remainder taken from reference TRBV5-4 and TRBJ1-3, is ETGVTQSPTHLIKTRGQQVTLRCSSQSGHNTVSWYQQALGQGPQFIFQYYREEENGRGNFPPRFSGLQFPNYSSELNVNALELDDSALYLCASSLGTGENTIYFGEGSWLTVV.

The chain links TRBV5-1 to TRBJ2-1; D gene ambiguous. The V gene's germline CDR1 is SGHRS and CDR2 YFSETQ. The CDR3 length is 13 residues. Trimming removed 0 bases from V and 9 bases from J, with 10 bases in between. The CDR3 nucleotides read TGCGCCAGCAGCTTGGAGGGTGGGGTTGAGCAGTTCTTC. This encodes CASSLEGGVEQFF.

As for this clone: A far larger clone is one nucleotide away, so this likely arose from a read error. V and J are TRBV5-4 and TRBJ1-1, with a tentative D call TRBD1 (6 bases). Germline V CDR1 and CDR2: SGHNT, YYREEE (reference sequence). There are 13 residues in the CDR3. The V gene lost 4 bases and the J gene lost 1 base, with 8 bases spanning the gap. The chain's CDR3 is CASSPRGNTEAFF. CDR3 in DNA: TGTGCCAGCAGCCCCAGGGGGAACACTGAAGCTTTCTTT.

The chain is built from TRBV9 and TRBJ2-7, with D hard to call. Germline V lookup: CDR1 SGDLS, CDR2 YYNGEE. V was pared by 0 bases and J by 0 bases, with 7 bases between. The CDR3 has 14 residues. CDR3 DNA: TGTGCCAGCAGCGTAGCGCTAGGCTCCTACGAGCAGTACTTC. Encoded protein: CASSVALGSYEQYF.